The T cell receptor (beta chain) under discussion was sequenced for a study of neurological immune-mediated disorders. 5'RACE employing 10-nucleotide random UMIs yielded the cDNA. From 15-18 subjects, every sequencing run obtained over 160 million TCR-beta sequences. In TCRdb, the 5' RACE reads were re-called with MiXCR into one record per CDR3 protein. Of some 24,000 distinct CDR3 sequences in the sample, roughly 12% were seen once. This clonotype was seen ten or more times. The sample was PBMCs. The receptor comes from a woman between 40 and 50 years old with HTLV-1-associated myelopathy (HAM/TSP).

CDR3 coding DNA: TGTGCCAGCAGCAACTTGCACAGGGGGCCTGGGGCCAACGTCCTGACTTTC. It specifies CASSNLHRGPGANVLTF. The chain has TRBV21-1 and TRBJ2-6; TRBD1 reflects the table's D call only, with no check against the DNA. TRBV21-1 is deemed a pseudogene. The CDR3 sequence is 17 residues long.